A selection of T cell receptor beta chains follows, all from one sample in a study of cytomegalovirus exposure and HLA in healthy donors. Libraries were prepared by immunoSEQ multiplex PCR; TCRdb keeps only in-frame clonotypes and omits some of them. The sample includes tens of thousands of clones, approximately 60% seen only once; the top ten take under 25%. The specimen sequenced was PBMCs. These receptors were taken from a woman aged 50 to 65 in good health and CMV-seropositive. The CDR3 runs from the conserved cysteine through the conserved F or W. Fields, in order: D gene, clone size, V gene, J gene, CDR3 protein, CDR3 DNA. A D gene is named only where the DNA matches it firmly. Some rows have no size entry. The others give once, few or many, or a class for an expanded clone.

TRBD1	NA	TRBV5-8	TRBJ2-7	CASSPLTGQPYEQYF	TGTGCCAGCAGCCCCCTGACGGGACAGCCTTACGAGCAGTACTTC
NA	once	TRBV14	TRBJ1-4	CASSQAGGYEKLFF	TGTGCCAGCAGCCAAGCGGGAGGGTACGAAAAACTGTTTTTT
NA	NA	TRBV9	TRBJ1-1	CASSVGGGDEAFF	TGTGCCAGCAGCGTAGGGGGGGGTGATGAAGCTTTCTTT
NA	once	TRBV6-5	TRBJ1-6	CASSYGGSYNSPLHF	TGTGCCAGCAGTTACGGAGGCTCCTATAATTCACCCCTCCACTTT
NA	NA	TRBV5-1	TRBJ2-7	CASSSGTYEQYF	TGCGCCAGCAGCAGCGGGACATACGAGCAGTACTTC
TRBD1	once	TRBV27	TRBJ2-5	CASRETGLETQYF	TGTGCCAGCAGAGAGACAGGGCTAGAGACCCAGTACTTC
NA	NA	TRBV9	TRBJ2-2	CASRPSQGGPGELFF	TGTGCCAGCAGGCCATCCCAGGGAGGACCCGGGGAGCTGTTTTTT
NA	NA	TRBV11-1	TRBJ2-1	CASSQGTFNEQFF	TGTGCCAGCAGCCAAGGGACATTCAATGAGCAGTTCTTC
NA	NA	TRBV4-2	TRBJ2-7	CASSQDGATSYEQYF	TGTGCCAGCAGCCAAGATGGGGCGACCTCCTACGAGCAGTACTTC
TRBD2	NA	TRBV18	TRBJ2-7	CASSLNDVGGGGGYEQYF	TGTGCCAGCTCACTAAACGACGTAGGTGGCGGGGGAGGCTACGAGCAGTACTTC
NA	NA	TRBV27	TRBJ1-1	CASRTLTGSMNTEAFF	TGTGCCAGCAGGACATTAACAGGGTCCATGAACACTGAAGCTTTCTTT
TRBD1	many	TRBV19	TRBJ1-4	CASSLRDRSTNEKLFF	TGTGCCAGTAGTCTTCGGGACAGGTCAACTAATGAAAAACTGTTTTTT